The rows below give T cell receptor beta chains drawn from one sample of a study of shared clonotypes between healthy human individuals. Some clones are missing from TCRdb's copy, which holds only in-frame ones; the method was immunoSEQ multiplex PCR. The sample yields some 2,500,000 clones, roughly 93% seen once. Sequenced material: naive CD4+ T cells from PBMCs. Source of these receptors: a man aged 18 to 30 in good health. Some clones in this sample may be carry-over from other donors' samples. CDR3s include the opening cysteine and the closing phenylalanine or tryptophan. The D gene is left open where the match is weak. Not all rows give a size; the values are once, few, many and, for expanded clones, a class.

TRBD2 TRBJ2-3 NA TRBV28 CASSPGGSGREDTQYF TGTGCCAGCAGTCCTGGGGGCAGCGGGAGGGAAGATACGCAGTATTTT
TRBD1 TRBJ1-3 NA TRBV7-3 CASSSGQGPGNTIYF TGTGCCAGCAGCTCCGGACAGGGGCCAGGAAACACCATATATTTT
TRBD2 TRBJ2-7 NA TRBV27 CASSLVAAGVEQYF TGTGCCAGCAGTTTGGTAGCGGCGGGGGTAGAGCAGTACTTC
NA TRBJ2-7 NA TRBV29-1 CSAGQGAGVYEQYF TGCAGCGCCGGTCAAGGGGCTGGGGTATACGAGCAGTACTTC
TRBD2 TRBJ2-1 NA TRBV5-1 CASSRGLAGDPYNEQFF TGCGCCAGCAGCAGAGGACTAGCGGGAGATCCCTACAATGAGCAGTTCTTC
TRBD2 TRBJ2-3 NA TRBV18 CASSPRGGSSVDTQYF TGTGCCAGCTCACCACGGGGCGGGAGTTCAGTAGATACGCAGTATTTT
NA TRBJ2-2 NA TRBV5-1 CASSLGGANTGELFF TGCGCCAGCAGCTTGGGGGGTGCGAACACCGGGGAGCTGTTTTTT
TRBD1 TRBJ2-7 NA TRBV7-2 CASSFPGQGFEQYF TGTGCCAGCAGCTTTCCCGGACAGGGTTTCGAGCAGTACTTC
NA TRBJ1-2 NA TRBV9 CASSVGAGYGYTF TGTGCCAGCAGCGTAGGGGCAGGCTATGGCTACACCTTC
NA TRBJ1-5 once TRBV4-1 CASSHSPRGVLSNQPQHF TGCGCCAGCAGCCATTCTCCCCGCGGGGTATTAAGCAATCAGCCCCAGCATTTT
NA TRBJ1-2 NA TRBV7-2 CASSFQVLNYGYTF TGTGCCAGCAGCTTCCAGGTCCTTAACTATGGCTACACCTTC
TRBD1 TRBJ1-2 NA TRBV12-5 CASGLPDRDAGYTF TGTGCTAGTGGTTTGCCGGACAGGGACGCTGGCTACACCTTC
NA TRBJ2-3 NA TRBV4-3 CASSLGRGTDTQYF TGCGCCAGCAGCCTCGGACGGGGCACAGATACGCAGTATTTT
NA TRBJ2-5 NA TRBV5-4 CASSLELRRLETQYF TGTGCCAGCAGCTTGGAGTTAAGGAGGCTGGAGACCCAGTACTTC
TRBD1 TRBJ2-2 NA TRBV5-1 CASSGQGDTGELFF TGCGCCAGCTCGGGACAGGGAGACACCGGGGAGCTGTTTTTT
NA TRBJ2-5 once TRBV5-1 CASSLAGGGLVETQYF TGCGCCAGCAGCTTGGCCGGGGGAGGCCTTGTAGAGACCCAGTACTTC
TRBD2 TRBJ2-1 NA TRBV28 CASSSSSGVGYNEQFF TGTGCCAGCAGTTCGTCGAGCGGGGTGGGGTACAATGAGCAGTTCTTC
TRBD1 TRBJ2-5 NA TRBV11-1 CASSSGQGGETQYF TGTGCCAGCAGCTCCGGACAGGGTGGAGAGACCCAGTACTTC
NA TRBJ2-1 NA TRBV13 CASSDSRFVSSYNEQFF TGTGCCAGCAGCGACAGCCGATTCGTCAGCTCCTACAATGAGCAGTTCTTC
TRBD2 TRBJ2-1 NA TRBV30 CAWEGLAGVNEQFF TGTGCCTGGGAGGGACTAGCGGGAGTCAATGAGCAGTTCTTC
NA TRBJ2-3 NA TRBV7-9 CASSPGLDPDTQYF TGTGCCAGCAGCCCCGGACTCGATCCTGATACGCAGTATTTT
NA TRBJ2-3 NA TRBV6-4 CASSDSHGPTDTQYF TGTGCCAGCAGTGACTCCCACGGGCCCACAGATACGCAGTATTTT
TRBD2 TRBJ2-1 NA TRBV7-3 CASSSTGGEQFF TGTGCCAGCAGCTCAACGGGGGGTGAGCAGTTCTTC
NA TRBJ1-3 NA TRBV28 CATDTGTSGNTIYF TGTGCCACCGACACAGGCACCTCTGGAAACACCATATATTTT
NA TRBJ2-1 once TRBV5-4 CASSSPGRGHNEQFF TGTGCCAGCAGTTCTCCGGGGCGGGGCCACAATGAGCAGTTCTTC
NA TRBJ1-5 NA TRBV19 CASSLGARGVQPQHF TGTGCCAGTAGCCTGGGGGCCAGGGGAGTACAGCCCCAGCATTTT
NA TRBJ2-2 NA TRBV27 CASPRWGELFF TGTGCCAGCCCCCGGTGGGGGGAGCTGTTTTTT
TRBD1 TRBJ1-1 NA TRBV25-1 CASSEFGQGLNTEAFF TGTGCCAGCAGTGAATTTGGACAGGGCTTGAACACTGAAGCTTTCTTT
NA TRBJ2-7 NA TRBV7-3 CASSLTSAHEGKQYF TGTGCCAGCAGCTTAACCAGCGCCCACGAAGGGAAGCAGTACTTC
NA TRBJ1-5 few TRBV5-4 CASSHGPRQPQHF TGTGCCAGCAGCCATGGCCCCAGGCAGCCCCAGCATTTT
NA TRBJ1-5 NA TRBV28 CASRQINQPQHF TGTGCCAGCAGACAGATCAATCAGCCCCAGCATTTT
NA TRBJ1-1 NA TRBV6-5 CASSFGSAAMNTEAFF TGTGCCAGCAGTTTTGGATCGGCAGCTATGAACACTGAAGCTTTCTTT
NA TRBJ2-5 NA TRBV27 CASRNYSREQETQYF TGTGCCAGCAGAAATTATTCCCGGGAGCAAGAGACCCAGTACTTC
NA TRBJ2-5 NA TRBV5-4 CASSLGGAETQYF TGTGCCAGCAGCTTGGGAGGGGCCGAGACCCAGTACTTC
TRBD2 TRBJ2-3 NA TRBV4-2 CASSQQSGSFTYTQYF TGTGCCAGCAGCCAACAAAGCGGGAGTTTCACATATACGCAGTATTTT
NA TRBJ2-7 NA TRBV7-8 CASSLGRVGSSYEQYF TGTGCCAGCAGCTTAGGTCGTGTCGGCAGCTCCTACGAGCAGTACTTC
TRBD1 TRBJ1-4 NA TRBV9 CASGKGQGFNEKLFF TGTGCCAGCGGAAAAGGACAGGGGTTTAATGAAAAACTGTTTTTT
NA TRBJ2-3 NA TRBV4-1 CASSQVGTLPDTQYF TGCGCCAGCAGCCAAGTGGGTACCCTCCCAGATACGCAGTATTTT
NA TRBJ2-3 NA TRBV7-2 CASSPNTYTQYF TGTGCCAGCAGCCCCAATACGTATACGCAGTATTTT
NA TRBJ2-1 NA TRBV11-2 CASSPGWVIVGDEQFF TGTGCCAGCAGCCCCGGCTGGGTAATTGTGGGTGATGAGCAGTTCTTC
NA TRBJ1-3 NA TRBV15 CATSRRGGLRAGSGNTIYF TGTGCCACCAGCAGACGGGGTGGTTTGAGGGCTGGCTCTGGAAACACCATATATTTT
NA TRBJ2-3 NA TRBV6-1 CASIRYSQRTDTQYF TGTGCCAGCATACGGTATTCGCAGCGGACAGATACGCAGTATTTT
TRBD1 TRBJ1-4 NA TRBV5-4 CASSATDRGREKLFF TGTGCCAGCAGCGCGACCGACAGGGGGCGTGAAAAACTGTTTTTT
NA TRBJ2-2 NA TRBV5-6 CASSPLEGSELFF TGTGCCAGCAGCCCCCTGGAGGGCTCAGAGCTGTTTTTT
NA TRBJ1-4 once TRBV28 CASSGGQGYEKLFF TGTGCCAGCAGCGGCGGTCAAGGGTATGAAAAACTGTTTTTT
NA TRBJ1-5 NA TRBV19 CASSRRESNQPQHF TGTGCCAGTAGTAGAAGGGAGAGCAATCAGCCCCAGCATTTT
NA TRBJ2-5 NA TRBV2 CASSEDGGQETQYF TGTGCCAGCAGTGAAGACGGGGGTCAAGAGACCCAGTACTTC
NA TRBJ2-1 NA TRBV28 CASSLAQGKNEQFF TGTGCCAGCAGTTTAGCACAGGGTAAGAATGAGCAGTTCTTC
NA TRBJ1-1 NA TRBV15 CATSRDSGTEAFF TGTGCCACCAGCAGAGATTCCGGCACTGAAGCTTTCTTT
TRBD1 TRBJ1-2 NA TRBV2 CASSEAPPGQPNRRYTF TGTGCCAGCAGTGAAGCGCCGCCGGGACAGCCCAATCGGAGATACACCTTC
NA TRBJ2-2 few TRBV28 CASSGGPPNTGELFF TGTGCCAGCAGTGGCGGGCCCCCGAACACCGGGGAGCTGTTTTTT
NA TRBJ1-6 NA TRBV6-1 CASSEGPLYNSPLHF TGTGCCAGCAGTGAAGGGCCTCTCTATAATTCACCCCTCCACTTT
TRBD2 TRBJ2-7 NA TRBV6-5 CASSYTSGYEQYF TGTGCCAGCAGTTACACTAGCGGGTACGAGCAGTACTTC
TRBD1 TRBJ2-1 NA TRBV6-1 CASSRGQFDYNEQFF TGTGCCAGCAGTAGGGGACAGTTTGACTACAATGAGCAGTTCTTC
TRBD1 TRBJ2-1 once TRBV10-3 CAISVPGQGNEQFF TGTGCCATCAGTGTTCCGGGACAGGGCAATGAGCAGTTCTTC
TRBD1 TRBJ1-1 NA TRBV29-1 CSVKVQGAGEAFF TGCAGCGTAAAAGTTCAGGGGGCGGGTGAAGCTTTCTTT
NA TRBJ2-2 NA TRBV7-8 CASSPRWATGELFF TGTGCCAGCAGCCCAAGGTGGGCTACCGGGGAGCTGTTTTTT
NA TRBJ1-5 NA TRBV18 CASSPETGLGNQPQHF TGTGCCAGCTCACCAGAGACAGGATTAGGGAATCAGCCCCAGCATTTT
NA TRBJ1-1 NA TRBV5-1 CASSLSTGNTEAFF TGCGCCAGCAGCCTCTCGACGGGAAACACTGAAGCTTTCTTT